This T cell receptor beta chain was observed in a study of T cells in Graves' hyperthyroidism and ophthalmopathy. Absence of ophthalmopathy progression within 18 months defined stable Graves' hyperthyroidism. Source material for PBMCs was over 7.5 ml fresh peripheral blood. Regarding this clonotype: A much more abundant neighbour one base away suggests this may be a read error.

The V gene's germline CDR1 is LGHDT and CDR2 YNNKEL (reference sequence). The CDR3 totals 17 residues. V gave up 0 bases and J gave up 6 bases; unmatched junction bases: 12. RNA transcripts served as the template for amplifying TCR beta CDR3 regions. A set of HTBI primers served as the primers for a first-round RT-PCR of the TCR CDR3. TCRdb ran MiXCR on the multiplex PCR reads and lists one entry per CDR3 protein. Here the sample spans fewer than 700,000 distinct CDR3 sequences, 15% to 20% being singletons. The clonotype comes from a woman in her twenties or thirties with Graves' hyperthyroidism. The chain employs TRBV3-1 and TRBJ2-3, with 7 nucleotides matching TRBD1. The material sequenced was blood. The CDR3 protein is CASSQDLGTETSDTQYF. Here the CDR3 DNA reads TGTGCCAGCAGCCAAGATCTCGGGACAGAGACGTCGGATACGCAGTATTTT.